The 25 T cell receptor beta chains presented below share a single source sample, sequenced in a study of a mutant IDH1 vaccine in newly diagnosed glioma (dated by TCRdb to the early 2020s). The receptor library was made with the immunoSEQ multiplex PCR assay. The source is immuneACCESS, and TCRdb retained only in-frame sequences with V and J called. Part of the clones is not carried over; for the studies checked, unresolved V genes explain less than half of this, and the remainder is unexplained. In this sample the table shows some 36,000 clones, roughly 79% of which occur a single time. Around 10% of the sample lies in the top ten. Their antigen targets remain unknown. Taken with the paper, the label for time point translates to: week 5, during vaccination. Each vaccine dose was 300 ug of a 20-mer mutant IDH1 peptide in Montanide, given subcutaneously with topical imiquimod. This specimen consisted of PBMCs, obtained from a glioma patient whose treatment included an IDH1 peptide vaccine. The receptors here all came from a man aged 50-60 years with glioma.

This chain links TRBV7-2 with TRBJ2-1, with D uncertain. Germline V CDR1 and CDR2: SGHTA, FQGNSA. Trimming stripped 1 base from V and 4 bases from J, with 5 bases between. This CDR3 has 13 residues. The CDR3 reads CASSLDPYNEQFF. In DNA form, the CDR3 reads TGTGCCAGCAGCTTAGACCCGTACAATGAGCAGTTCTTC. Full variable domain (outside the CDR3, taken from reference TRBV7-2 and TRBJ2-1): GAGVSQSPSNKVTEKGKDVELRCDPISGHTALYWYRQSLGQGLEFLIYFQGNSAPDKSGLPSDRFSAERTGGSVSTLTIQRTQQEDSAVYLCASSLDPYNEQFFGPGTRLTVL.

The chain carries TRBV7-9 and TRBJ1-5; D uncertain. The CDR3 has 13 residues. V lost 10 bases to trimming and J lost 1 base, with 11 bases between them. The V gene's germline CDR1 is SEHNR and CDR2 FQNEAQ (reference sequence). The CDR3 coding sequence is TGTGCCACCAGTTTAAACAGCAATCAGCCCCAGCATTTT. It translates to CATSLNSNQPQHF.

This clone appeared once. The rearrangement uses TRBV5-4 and TRBJ2-1, with D perhaps TRBD2 (5 bases). The ends were cut back, 0 bases at V and 9 bases at J, with 10 bases in the middle. Germline-derived CDR1 and CDR2 are SGHNT and YYREEE (reference sequence). The CDR3 runs to 13 residues. The CDR3 protein is CASSLDGMGEQFF. In DNA, the CDR3 is TGTGCCAGCAGCTTGGACGGGATGGGTGAGCAGTTCTTC. The full variable domain, in which reference TRBV5-4 and TRBJ2-1 provide the parts outside the CDR3, is ETGVTQSPTHLIKTRGQQVTLRCSSQSGHNTVSWYQQALGQGPQFIFQYYREEENGRGNFPPRFSGLQFPNYSSELNVNALELDDSALYLCASSLDGMGEQFFGPGTRLTVL.

The genes are TRBV5-8 and TRBJ1-3; D remains unclear. Germline V gene lookup returns CDR1 SGHTS and CDR2 YDEGEE. V was shortened by 5 bases and J by 0 bases, with 18 bases between the two germline ends. The CDR3 spans 17 residues. The CDR3: CASSSGSSPLSGNTIYF. CDR3 nucleotide sequence: TGTGCCAGCAGTTCTGGGAGTTCCCCCCTCTCTGGAAACACCATATATTTT. The entire variable domain, with the rest obtained from reference TRBV5-8 and TRBJ1-3, is as follows: EAGVTQSPTHLIKTRGQQATLRCSPISGHTSVYWYQQALGLGLQFLLWYDEGEERNRGNFPPRFSGRQFPNYSSELNVNALELEDSALYLCASSSGSSPLSGNTIYFGEGSWLTVV.

The V and J genes are TRBV28 and TRBJ1-2; the D is unclear. V lost 8 bases to trimming and J lost 7 bases, with 17 bases between them. CDR1 is MDHEN, CDR2 SYDVKM, per germline. The CDR3 is 13 amino acids. CDR3 sequence: CASGPGGYAGYTF. CDR3 coding DNA: TGTGCCAGCGGGCCCGGTGGGTACGCTGGCTACACCTTC.

DNA for the CDR3: TGTGCCACCAGCAGACGGACAGGGAGAGATCAGCCCCAGCATTTT. Its translation: CATSRRTGRDQPQHF. This chain joins TRBV15 and TRBJ1-5; 8 nucleotides match TRBD1. The V gene end was trimmed by 2 bases and the J gene end by 5 bases; junction bases not matched to a gene: 5. This CDR3 is 15 amino acids long. The V gene's germline CDR1 is LNHNV and CDR2 YYDKDF (reference sequence).

The V call is TRBV13, the J call TRBJ1-1; possibly TRBD1 for D (5 bases). CDR1 is PRHDT, CDR2 FYEKMQ, per germline (reference sequence). This CDR3 contains 15 residues. Trimming removed 4 bases from V and 0 bases from J, with 12 bases in between. DNA of the CDR3: TGTGCCAGCAGCTCCTCAGGGACCTTGAACACTGAAGCTTTCTTT. It translates to CASSSSGTLNTEAFF. The full variable domain, in which reference TRBV13 and TRBJ1-1 provide the parts outside the CDR3, is AAGVIQSPRHLIKEKRETATLKCYPIPRHDTVYWYQQGPGQDPQFLISFYEKMQSDKGSIPDRFSAQQFSDYHSELNMSSLELGDSALYFCASSSSGTLNTEAFFGQGTRLTVV.

This rearrangement joins TRBV19 to TRBJ1-2; TRBD1 matches 8 bases. The CDR3 totals 15 residues. CDR1 and CDR2 from the germline V gene are LNHDA and SQIVND (reference sequence). Unmatched junction bases numbered 7, after V lost 5 bases and J lost 2 bases. The CDR3 DNA follows: TGTGCCAGTAGTTTCGGACAGGGTTTAAACTATGGCTACACCTTC. Amino acids: CASSFGQGLNYGYTF.

The chain carries TRBV7-2 and TRBJ2-7; the match to TRBD1 covers 9 bases. Germline V gene sequence: CDR1 SGHTA, CDR2 FQGNSA. J was trimmed by 5 bases and V by 5 bases; bases with no gene match: 7. This CDR3 is 14 amino acids long. The CDR3 sequence is CASSPGQGYDEQYF. In DNA, the CDR3 is TGTGCCAGCAGCCCGGGACAGGGTTATGACGAGCAGTACTTC.

This clone has more than one count but fewer than ten. This sequence joins TRBV7-9 and TRBJ1-4; no reliable D call. Germline CDR1 and CDR2: SEHNR and FQNEAQ (reference sequence). This CDR3 is 15 amino acids long. V lost 10 bases to trimming and J lost 2 bases, with 17 bases between them. Here the CDR3 reads CAIYEAPNTNEKLFF. For the CDR3, the DNA is TGTGCCATCTACGAGGCACCGAACACTAATGAAAAACTGTTTTTT.

This chain connects TRBV18 to TRBJ1-6; 7 bases agree with TRBD1. This CDR3 spans 17 amino acids. The trim removed 1 base at V and 8 bases at J, leaving 11 bases unmatched. Germline loops: CDR1 KGHSH, CDR2 LQKENI. In DNA form, the CDR3 reads TGTGCCAGCTCACCACGGGAACCGGGACAGCCATATTCACCCCTCCACTTT. Its translation is CASSPREPGQPYSPLHF. The full variable domain, completed using reference TRBV18 and TRBJ1-6, is NAGVMQNPRHLVRRRGQEARLRCSPMKGHSHVYWYRQLPEEGLKFMVYLQKENIIDESGMPKERFSAEFPKEGPSILRIQQVVRGDSAAYFCASSPREPGQPYSPLHFGNGTRLTVT.

CDR3: CAISSSGSGYNEQFF. The CDR3 coding sequence is TGTGCCATCAGTTCCAGCGGGAGCGGGTACAATGAGCAGTTCTTC. This chain connects TRBV10-3 to TRBJ2-1, with 8 bases fitting TRBD2. V shed 5 bases and J 4 bases; nucleotides not matched to a gene: 7. The CDR3 is made up of 15 amino acids. The germline V gene encodes CDR1 ENHRY and CDR2 SYGVKD.

The chain has TRBV5-4 and TRBJ2-2; D unresolved. Germline V lookup: CDR1 SGHNT, CDR2 YYREEE (reference sequence). This CDR3 is built from 14 residues. With 5 bases removed from V and 2 bases from J, the gap between germline ends came to 10 bases. The CDR3 loop reads CASSADHNTGELFF. The CDR3 bases are TGTGCCAGCAGTGCGGACCACAACACCGGGGAGCTGTTTTTT.

The chain recombines TRBV30 with TRBJ1-4; maybe TRBD1 (6 bases). V gave up 4 bases and J gave up 5 bases, with 14 bases separating them. Germline lookup yields CDR1 GTSNPN and CDR2 SVGIG (reference sequence). The CDR3 is 14 amino acids. CDR3 sequence (DNA): TGTGCCTGGAAGGAGGTGGGGGGCAATGAAAAACTGTTTTTT. Its translation: CAWKEVGGNEKLFF.

The CDR3 nucleotides are TGTGCCAGCAGCTCCCGGACAGGGGGGATCAATAGCAATCAGCCCCAGCATTTT. It codes for CASSSRTGGINSNQPQHF. The V gene is TRBV7-2, the J gene TRBJ1-5; 10 nucleotides match TRBD1. The CDR3 totals 18 residues. V shed 4 bases, J shed 0 bases, and the junction held 9 bases outside the gene matches. Looked up from germline, CDR1 is SGHTA and CDR2 is FQGNSA.

The rearrangement links TRBV7-2 to TRBJ1-4; D is uncertain. Trimming left V 5 bases short and J 0 bases short, with 16 bases between. Germline V lookup: CDR1 SGHTA, CDR2 FQGNSA. The CDR3 is made up of 17 amino acids. As DNA, the CDR3 is TGTGCCAGCAGCCTAACTCGGGCTCGGGCAACTAATGAAAAACTGTTTTTT. Residues: CASSLTRARATNEKLFF.

The CDR3 loop reads CASHKAGGSPRSYEQYF. The CDR3 DNA reads TGTGCCAGCCATAAAGCGGGGGGGTCGCCCCGGTCCTACGAGCAGTACTTC. The chain carries TRBV7-2 and TRBJ2-7; 10 bases agree with TRBD2. Unmatched junction bases numbered 14, after V lost 8 bases and J lost 1 base. This CDR3 region has 17 residues. CDR1 and CDR2 from the germline V gene are SGHTA and FQGNSA.

The chain links TRBV5-6 to TRBJ2-1; 12 positions match TRBD2. The CDR3 consists of 16 residues. From germline, CDR1 is SGHDT and CDR2 YYEEEE. V gave up 4 bases and J gave up 4 bases; unmatched junction bases: 6. DNA of the CDR3: TGTGCCAGCAGCACCATTGGGACTAGCGGGTACAATGAGCAGTTCTTC. Translated, it gives CASSTIGTSGYNEQFF.

The chain couples TRBV6-4 to TRBJ2-1; 11 bases map to TRBD1. Per the germline V gene, CDR1 is MRHNA and CDR2 is SNTAGT. This CDR3 has 14 amino acids. With V trimmed by 6 bases and J by 6 bases, 4 bases remained unmatched. For the CDR3, the DNA is TGTGCCAGCAGCCCCGGGACAGGGGGCAATGAGCAGTTCTTC. This sequence encodes CASSPGTGGNEQFF.

The chain employs TRBV5-4 and TRBJ2-1; possibly TRBD1 for D (8 bases). Germline loops: CDR1 SGHNT, CDR2 YYREEE (reference sequence). Trimming took off 2 bases at V and 10 bases at J, with 16 bases between the two ends. The CDR3 spans 14 residues. This CDR3 is CASSLQGGSFEQFF. The CDR3 DNA sequence: TGTGCCAGCAGCTTACAGGGGGGGTCTTTCGAGCAGTTCTTC.

This clone was counted a few times. The chain joins TRBV6-6 to TRBJ1-1, with D possibly matching TRBD1 (5 bases). In germline, CDR1 is MNHNY, CDR2 SVGAGI (reference sequence). The CDR3 loop spans 15 amino acids. Trimming removed 0 bases at V and 2 bases at J, with 10 bases between. This CDR3 is CASSYSRQGNTEAFF. The CDR3 bases are TGTGCCAGCAGTTACTCGAGGCAGGGTAACACTGAAGCTTTCTTT.

The chain combines TRBV29-1 with TRBJ2-3; D is undetermined. This CDR3 is 11 amino acids long. The V end lost 5 bases, the J end lost 4 bases, and 7 bases lay between the germline ends. From germline, CDR1 is SQVTM and CDR2 ANQGSEA. This chain's CDR3 is CSVFDPDTQYF. The CDR3 DNA sequence: TGCAGCGTTTTCGACCCAGATACGCAGTATTTT.

The V and J genes are TRBV7-2 and TRBJ2-5, with TRBD2 identical over 7 bases. The CDR3 covers 12 residues. The germline V gene encodes CDR1 SGHTA and CDR2 FQGNSA. V gave up 5 bases and J gave up 5 bases; unmatched junction bases: 2. CDR3: CASSPGRETQYF. The CDR3 DNA follows: TGTGCCAGCAGCCCCGGGAGGGAGACCCAGTACTTC.

This clone was recorded a few times. The rearrangement links TRBV4-1 to TRBJ1-5; tentative D call: TRBD1 (6 bases). V shed 0 bases and J shed 7 bases, with 16 bases lying between them. The CDR3 has 16 residues. Germline CDR1 and CDR2: MGHRA and YSYEKL. The CDR3 loop is CASSQEGRAGTQPQHF. The CDR3 DNA is TGCGCCAGCAGCCAAGAAGGTCGGGCAGGGACACAGCCCCAGCATTTT.

The chain couples TRBV11-2 to TRBJ1-1; D is uncertain. The V end was cut by 0 bases, the J end by 1 base, with 6 bases between. This CDR3 has 14 amino acids. Per the germline V gene, CDR1 is SGHAT and CDR2 is FQNNGV. The CDR3 sequence: CASSLEAGNTEAFF. The CDR3 bases are TGTGCCAGCAGCTTAGAAGCCGGGAACACTGAAGCTTTCTTT. Full variable domain (remainder filled in from reference TRBV11-2 and TRBJ1-1): EAGVAQSPRYKIIEKRQSVAFWCNPISGHATLYWYQQILGQGPKLLIQFQNNGVVDDSQLPKDRFSAERLKGVDSTLKIQPAKLEDSAVYLCASSLEAGNTEAFFGQGTRLTVV.